Each of the 16 T cell receptor beta chains below was sequenced from the same sample in a study of early T cells in non-severe SARS-CoV-2 infection (dated by TCRdb to the early 2020s). The library was built by means of 5' RACE. The data were produced on a NextSeq 500. TCRdb trimmed public reads at Q25 via fastp, called clones via MiXCR and kept in-frame beta chains. Rows with a matching CDR3 protein are joined into one entry that keeps the most common DNA and genes. This sample has around 49,000 distinct CDR3 sequences in its table, and around 10% of those were observed once. The ten largest clones capture 21% of the sample. The sequencing input was whole blood. The receptors shown here come from an adult who was a healthcare worker with PCR-confirmed SARS-CoV-2 infection or an uninfected control (not recorded which).

CDR3 sequence reads: CSVVVAGLAYEQYF. The CDR3 nucleotides are TGCAGCGTTGTAGTTGCAGGGTTGGCCTACGAGCAGTACTTC. This chain joins TRBV29-1 and TRBJ2-7; D is possibly TRBD1 (5 bases). CDR3 length: 14 amino acids. CDR1 and CDR2 (germline): SQVTM, ANQGSEA. Trimming took off 4 bases at V and 2 bases at J, with 15 bases between the two ends.

This clonotype has a handful of counts. V and J are TRBV11-1 and TRBJ2-7; TRBD1 might be the D (6 bases). The CDR3 contains 15 residues. Trimming took 8 bases from V and 2 from J, leaving 19 bases between them. The germline CDR1 and CDR2 sequences are SGHAT and FQDESV (reference sequence). The CDR3 sequence is CASAHVTTGPYEQYF. CDR3 bases: TGTGCCAGCGCCCACGTAACGACAGGTCCCTACGAGCAGTACTTC.

The V gene is TRBV7-2, the J gene TRBJ1-4; 12 bases agree with TRBD1. The germline V gene encodes CDR1 SGHTA and CDR2 FQGNSA. The CDR3 contains 15 residues. The ends lost 5 bases at V and 8 bases at J; junction bases unmatched: 6. The CDR3 DNA sequence: TGTGCCAGCAGCCAGACCGGGACAGGGGGCGAAAAACTGTTTTTT. Amino acid sequence: CASSQTGTGGEKLFF.

The gene calls are TRBV29-1 and TRBJ2-3, with D tentatively TRBD2 (6 bases). The CDR3 has 11 residues. In germline, CDR1 is SQVTM, CDR2 ANQGSEA. Trimming took off 2 bases at V and 9 bases at J, with 9 bases between the two ends. The CDR3 bases are TGCAGCGTTGAATTTGGAGGGACGCAGTATTTT. Residues: CSVEFGGTQYF.

This clonotype was counted many times. V gene TRBV28 combines with J gene TRBJ2-7; TRBD2 matches at 10 bases. The CDR3 extends over 15 amino acids. The junction had 11 bases not matched to a gene; V was cut back by 7 bases and J by 5 bases. The germline V gene has CDR1 MDHEN and CDR2 SYDVKM. The CDR3 spells CASIVSGRAFNEQYF. CDR3 DNA: TGTGCCAGCATCGTGAGCGGGAGGGCCTTCAACGAGCAGTACTTC.

V and J are TRBV12-3 or TRBV12-4 and TRBJ1-1; unclear D gene. CDR3 length equals 13 residues. Trimming removed 3 bases at V and 1 base at J, with 6 bases between. The CDR3 region is CASSFGTNTEAFF. CDR3 nucleotide sequence: TGTGCCAGCAGTTTCGGCACGAACACTGAAGCTTTCTTT.

This clonotype appeared many times. The DNA for the CDR3 is TGTGCCATCAGTGATGGCGGACAGATTCAGGGCAATGAGCAGTTCTTC. The encoded protein is CAISDGGQIQGNEQFF. The rearrangement links TRBV10-3 to TRBJ2-1; D is possibly TRBD1 (6 bases). This CDR3 has 16 amino acids. Germline V gene lookup returns CDR1 ENHRY and CDR2 SYGVKD. Trimming removed 3 bases at V and 6 bases at J, with 18 bases between.

The gene calls are TRBV12-3 or TRBV12-4 and TRBJ2-3; either TRBD1 or TRBD2 may supply D (7 bases each). The CDR3 sequence is 15 residues long. Trimming removed 7 bases at V and 3 bases at J, with 17 bases between. CDR3 coding DNA: TGTGCCAGCACCCCTGCGGGGGACAGTACAGATACGCAGTATTTT. Amino acids: CASTPAGDSTDTQYF.

The rearrangement uses TRBV6-2 or TRBV6-3 and TRBJ2-3; the D is unclear. Germline V gene sequence: CDR1 MNHEY, CDR2 SVGEGT. The CDR3 extends over 11 amino acids. V shed 11 bases and J shed 4 bases, with 10 bases lying between them. For the CDR3, the DNA is TGTGCCGCAAGTCGAGCAGATACGCAGTATTTT. Amino acids: CAASRADTQYF.

This clonotype appeared many times. The rearrangement links TRBV7-8 to TRBJ2-7, with TRBD1 matching 11 bases. The length of the CDR3 is 16 residues. V gave up 1 base and J gave up 3 bases; unmatched junction bases: 5. Germline V gives CDR1 SGHVS, CDR2 FQNEAQ. As DNA, the CDR3 is TGTGCCAGCAGCTTAGAACTCGGGACAGGGGGCTACGAGCAGTACTTC. Translated, it gives CASSLELGTGGYEQYF.

Concerning this clonotype: A much larger clone lies a single base off, so this may be a read error. V and J are TRBV5-4 and TRBJ2-3; D not resolved. Germline assignment: CDR1 SGHNT and CDR2 YYREEE (reference sequence). This CDR3 has 14 amino acids. CDR3 amino acids: CASRSGPSTDTQCF. The DNA of the CDR3 is TGTGCCAGCAGAAGTGGTCCCAGCACAGATACGCAGTGTTTT.

Ten or more counts support this clonotype. The rearrangement joins TRBV28 to TRBJ1-1; TRBD1 aligns across 7 bases. Germline CDR1 MDHEN, CDR2 SYDVKM. V was clipped by 6 bases and J by 0 bases; unmatched bases: 4. This CDR3 spans 14 amino acids. The chain's CDR3 is CASSLTGVNTEAFF. The CDR3 DNA sequence: TGTGCCAGCAGCCTCACAGGGGTGAACACTGAAGCTTTCTTT.

The genes are TRBV20-1 and TRBJ2-7, with a tentative D call TRBD1 (6 bases). The germline V and J ends were trimmed by 4 bases and 4 bases, with 11 bases remaining between them. CDR3 length: 12 amino acids. From germline, CDR1 is DFQATT and CDR2 SNEGSKA (reference sequence). The CDR3 region is CSAIQGRYEQYF. The CDR3, as DNA: TGCAGTGCTATTCAGGGGCGATACGAGCAGTACTTC.

The chain uses TRBV27 and TRBJ1-1, with D tentatively TRBD1 (5 bases). Germline CDR1 is MNHEY and CDR2 is SMNVEV (reference sequence). The CDR3 is made up of 14 amino acids. V was trimmed by 7 bases and J by 4 bases, leaving 16 bases between them. In nucleotides, the CDR3 is TGTGCCAGCACCTTGACAGTTCAGTCCACTGAAGCTTTCTTT. This sequence encodes CASTLTVQSTEAFF.

This clonotype was recorded many times. The chain employs TRBV6-5 and TRBJ1-3, with D uncertain. Germline CDR1 reads MNHEY; CDR2 reads SVGAGI. The CDR3 is 13 amino acids. V gave up 6 bases and J gave up 0 bases, with 6 bases separating them. The CDR3 sequence: CASRSLSGNTIYF. CDR3 nucleotide sequence: TGTGCCAGCAGATCCCTCTCTGGAAACACCATATATTTT.

This clonotype rates as medium-sized (0.01 to 0.1%). This chain joins TRBV27 and TRBJ2-1, with D possibly matching TRBD2 (5 bases). Germline V gene lookup returns CDR1 MNHEY and CDR2 SMNVEV (reference sequence). The CDR3 has 12 amino acids. The V gene lost 6 bases and the J gene lost 7 bases, with 10 bases spanning the gap. The CDR3, as DNA: TGTGCCAGCAGCCAGGACTTTAATGAGCAGTTCTTC. It translates to CASSQDFNEQFF.